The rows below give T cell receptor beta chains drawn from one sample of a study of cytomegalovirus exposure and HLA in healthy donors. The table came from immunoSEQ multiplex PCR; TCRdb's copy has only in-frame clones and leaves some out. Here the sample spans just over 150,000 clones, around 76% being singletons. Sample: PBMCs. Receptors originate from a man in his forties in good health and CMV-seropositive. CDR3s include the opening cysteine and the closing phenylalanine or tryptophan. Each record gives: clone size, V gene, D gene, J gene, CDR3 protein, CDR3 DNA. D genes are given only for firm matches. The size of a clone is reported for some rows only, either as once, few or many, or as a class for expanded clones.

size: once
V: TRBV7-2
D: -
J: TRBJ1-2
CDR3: CASSLGGRGGNYGYTF
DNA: TGTGCCAGCAGCTTAGGGGGCCGAGGAGGGAACTATGGCTACACCTTC

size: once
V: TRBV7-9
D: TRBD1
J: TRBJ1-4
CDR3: CASSLQGVGEKLFF
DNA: TGTGCCAGCAGCTTACAGGGGGTGGGTGAAAAACTGTTTTTT

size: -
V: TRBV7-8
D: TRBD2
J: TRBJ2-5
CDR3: CASSPRLAGGPETQYF
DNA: TGTGCCAGCAGCCCCCGACTAGCGGGGGGGCCGGAGACCCAGTACTTC

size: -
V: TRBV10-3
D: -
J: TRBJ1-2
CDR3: CAISESRVSGYTF
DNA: TGTGCCATCAGTGAGTCGAGAGTAAGCGGCTACACCTTC

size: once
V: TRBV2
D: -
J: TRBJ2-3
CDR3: CASSTDTDTQYF
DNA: TGTGCCAGCAGTACTGACACAGATACGCAGTATTTT

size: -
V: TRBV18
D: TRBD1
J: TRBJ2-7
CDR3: CASSPDRAAYEQYF
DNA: TGTGCCAGCTCACCGGACAGGGCGGCCTACGAGCAGTACTTC

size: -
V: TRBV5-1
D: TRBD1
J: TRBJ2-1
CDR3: CASSKNRQGANEQFF
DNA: TGCGCCAGCAGCAAAAACCGACAGGGGGCCAATGAGCAGTTCTTC

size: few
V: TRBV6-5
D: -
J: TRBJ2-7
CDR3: CASSTTGWSSYEQYF
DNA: TGTGCCAGCAGTACTACAGGGTGGAGCTCCTACGAGCAGTACTTC

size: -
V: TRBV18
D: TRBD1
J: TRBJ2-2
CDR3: CASSRTGTGGTGELFF
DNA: TGTGCCAGCTCACGGACCGGGACAGGGGGCACCGGGGAGCTGTTTTTT

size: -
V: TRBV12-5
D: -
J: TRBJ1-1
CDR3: CASGLVGTSEAFF
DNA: TGTGCTAGTGGTTTGGTAGGGACAAGTGAAGCTTTCTTT

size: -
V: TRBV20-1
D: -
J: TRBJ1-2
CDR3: CSAPGGGYTF
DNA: TGCAGCGCCCCGGGTGGGGGCTACACCTTC

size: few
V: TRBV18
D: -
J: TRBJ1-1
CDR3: CASSPGLNTEAFF
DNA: TGTGCCAGCTCACCGGGGCTTAACACTGAAGCTTTCTTT

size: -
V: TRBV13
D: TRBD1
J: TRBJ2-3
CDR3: CASSFGQGSTDTQYF
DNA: TGTGCCAGCAGTTTCGGACAGGGAAGCACAGATACGCAGTATTTT

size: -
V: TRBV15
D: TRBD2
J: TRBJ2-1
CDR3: CATISGLSGDYNEQFF
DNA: TGTGCCACCATCAGTGGGCTAAGCGGGGACTACAATGAGCAGTTCTTC

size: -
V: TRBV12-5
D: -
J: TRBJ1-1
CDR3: CASGLGGTEAFF
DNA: TGTGCTAGTGGTTTGGGAGGCACTGAAGCTTTCTTT

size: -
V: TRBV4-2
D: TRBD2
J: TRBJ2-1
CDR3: CASSQDGNSAGGEQFF
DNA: TGTGCCAGCAGCCAAGATGGGAACAGCGCGGGAGGCGAGCAGTTCTTC

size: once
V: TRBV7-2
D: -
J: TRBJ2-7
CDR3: CASSFAGTTGGSSYEQYF
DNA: TGTGCCAGCAGCTTTGCGGGCACGACCGGAGGGAGCTCCTACGAGCAGTACTTC

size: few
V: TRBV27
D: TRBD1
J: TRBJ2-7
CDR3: CASSMTGGGYEQYF
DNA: TGTGCCAGCAGCATGACAGGGGGTGGCTACGAGCAGTACTTC

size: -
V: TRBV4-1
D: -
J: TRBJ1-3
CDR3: CASSLLSSSGNTIYF
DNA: TGCGCCAGCAGCCTCTTAAGTAGCTCTGGAAACACCATATATTTT

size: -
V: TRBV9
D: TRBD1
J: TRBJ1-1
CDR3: CASSDRTGVISVGTEAFF
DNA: TGTGCCAGCAGCGACCGGACAGGGGTTATCTCGGTCGGCACTGAAGCTTTCTTT

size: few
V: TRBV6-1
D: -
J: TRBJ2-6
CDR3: CASSGGSLSGANVLTF
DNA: TGTGCCAGCAGTGGCGGCTCTCTCTCTGGGGCCAACGTCCTGACTTTC

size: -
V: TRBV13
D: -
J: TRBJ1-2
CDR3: CASTGGYGYTF
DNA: TGTGCCAGTACCGGGGGGTATGGCTACACCTTC

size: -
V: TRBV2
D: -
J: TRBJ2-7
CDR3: CASSEGCGQYF
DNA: TGTGCCAGCAGTGAAGGGTGCGGGCAGTACTTC

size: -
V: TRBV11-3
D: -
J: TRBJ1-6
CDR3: CASSAGLGTLHF
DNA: TGTGCCAGCAGTGCGGGCCTGGGGACCCTCCACTTT

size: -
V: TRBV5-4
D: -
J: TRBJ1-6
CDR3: CASSLWQGDNSPLHF
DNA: TGTGCCAGCAGCTTATGGCAGGGTGATAATTCACCCCTCCACTTT

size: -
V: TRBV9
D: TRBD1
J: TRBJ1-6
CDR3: CASSGTGTANSPLHF
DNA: TGTGCCAGCAGCGGGACCGGGACAGCAAATTCACCCCTCCACTTT

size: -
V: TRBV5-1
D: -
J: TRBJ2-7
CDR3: CASSLTSGSYEQYF
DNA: TGCGCCAGCAGCTTGACTAGTGGCTCCTACGAGCAGTACTTC

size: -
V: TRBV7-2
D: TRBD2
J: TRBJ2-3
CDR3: CASSRGLASTDTQYF
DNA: TGTGCCAGCAGCCGCGGACTAGCCTCCACAGATACGCAGTATTTT

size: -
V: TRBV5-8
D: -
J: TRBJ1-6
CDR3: CASSSRSGTQGSPLHF
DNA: TGTGCCAGCAGCTCTCGGAGCGGGACTCAGGGTTCACCCCTCCACTTT

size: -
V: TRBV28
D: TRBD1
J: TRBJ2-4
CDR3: CASSSGQRGGRPGKNIQYF
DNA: TGTGCCAGCAGTTCAGGGCAACGAGGGGGCCGACCCGGCAAAAACATTCAGTACTTC

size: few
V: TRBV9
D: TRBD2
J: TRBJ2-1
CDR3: CASSPGELAGGLGDEQFF
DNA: TGTGCCAGCAGCCCAGGAGAACTAGCGGGGGGATTAGGCGATGAGCAGTTCTTC

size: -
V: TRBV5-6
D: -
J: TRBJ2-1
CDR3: CASSLSIARQVYNEQFF
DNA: TGTGCCAGCAGCTTGAGTATCGCTCGCCAGGTCTACAATGAGCAGTTCTTC

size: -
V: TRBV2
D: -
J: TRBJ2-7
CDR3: CASGQVTYEQYF
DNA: TGTGCCAGCGGGCAGGTTACCTACGAGCAGTACTTC

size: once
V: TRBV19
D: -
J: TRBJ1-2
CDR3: CASFRQAAPHGYTF
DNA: TGTGCCAGCTTCCGACAGGCCGCCCCACATGGCTACACCTTC

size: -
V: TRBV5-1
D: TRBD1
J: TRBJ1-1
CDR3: CASSLKQGANTEAFF
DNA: TGCGCCAGCAGCCTAAAACAGGGGGCGAACACTGAAGCTTTCTTT

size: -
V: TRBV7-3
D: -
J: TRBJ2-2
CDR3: CASSLSPGDTGELFF
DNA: TGTGCCAGCAGTCTGTCGCCGGGGGACACCGGGGAGCTGTTTTTT

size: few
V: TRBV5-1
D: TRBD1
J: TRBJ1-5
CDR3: CASSPGGGTGRLNQPQHF
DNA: TGCGCCAGCAGCCCCGGGGGCGGGACAGGGCGACTCAATCAGCCCCAGCATTTT

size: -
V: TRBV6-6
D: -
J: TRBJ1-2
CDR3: CASSQITFAGIYGYTF
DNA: TGTGCCAGCAGTCAGATAACGTTCGCAGGGATCTATGGCTACACCTTC

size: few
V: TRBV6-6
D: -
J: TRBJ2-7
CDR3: CASMSTVSSYEQYF
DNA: TGTGCCAGCATGAGTACAGTCAGCTCCTACGAGCAGTACTTC

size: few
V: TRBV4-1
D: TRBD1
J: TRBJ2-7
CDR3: CASSLKGTEPSEQYF
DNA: TGCGCCAGCAGCCTTAAGGGGACAGAGCCCTCCGAGCAGTACTTC

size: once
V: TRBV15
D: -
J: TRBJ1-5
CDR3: CATRTGATGNQPQHF
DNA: TGTGCCACCAGAACAGGAGCCACGGGCAATCAGCCCCAGCATTTT